Reported below is one T cell receptor beta chain. Primers for the PCR totalled 60 Vbeta and 13 Jbeta. Sequencing used immunoSEQ multiplex PCR; TCRdb keeps in-frame clones, though not all of them. This table has about 190,000 clones, roughly four fifths appearing once. The data were taken from a study of cytomegalovirus exposure and HLA in healthy donors. Trimming took off 3 bases at V and 9 bases at J, with 12 bases between the two ends. Germline-derived CDR1 and CDR2 are SGDLS and YYNGEE. This CDR3 region has 12 residues. The receptor's source is a woman in her late teens or twenties in good health and CMV-seropositive. This chain connects TRBV9 to TRBJ1-2; the D is unclear. Material for sequencing was PBMCs. The CDR3 sequence is CASSDRDLSYTF. Written as DNA, the CDR3 is TGTGCCAGCAGCGACCGGGATTTAAGCTACACCTTC.